This T cell receptor beta chain was recorded in a study of blood T cell repertoires in COVID-19. Researchers sorted participants into cohorts using their self-reported clinical history. The CDR3 extends over 14 amino acids. J gave up 5 bases and V 3 bases, and 3 bases lay outside the gene matches. Germline V gene lookup returns CDR1 MNHEY and CDR2 SVGAGI. Original methodology: Amplification with reference gene primers provided the estimates of nucleated cell counts. Here immunoSEQ multiplex PCR was the method, and the copy in TCRdb shows in-frame clones only, minus some. V and J calls and clone size are as listed in that table; D and trimming were resolved from the DNA. The sample shows roughly 260,000 clones, about 89% of them seen only once.

The V and J genes are TRBV6-5 and TRBJ2-1, with TRBD1 matching 8 bases. The source is a woman under 30 who had recovered from COVID-19. Sequenced material: PBMCs or T cells enriched from blood (not recorded which). As DNA, the CDR3 is TGTGCCAGCAGTTATCTGGACAGGGACAATGAGCAGTTCTTC. It specifies CASSYLDRDNEQFF.